What follows describes a single T cell receptor beta chain. The cohort excluded patients with autoimmune disease history or systemic immunosuppression. The record originates from a study of OX40 agonist ivuxolimab in advanced cancers. Libraries were prepared by immunoSEQ multiplex PCR; TCRdb keeps only in-frame clonotypes and omits some of them. The table includes 43,000 or so clones, about nine tenths detected once. Germline-derived CDR1 and CDR2 are SGHAT and FQDESV (reference sequence). V was shortened by 2 bases and J by 5 bases, with 13 bases between the two germline ends. The CDR3 length is 14 residues.

The TCR sequence derives from an adult with an advanced solid tumor such as melanoma, head and neck, liver or kidney cancer. This sample comprised CD4+ or CD8+ T cells sorted from blood, obtained in a trial of the OX40 agonist ivuxolimab. This chain uses TRBV11-1 with TRBJ2-7; no firm D call. The CDR3 DNA reads TGTGCCAGCAGCTTACTTCAGGTACCCCACGAGCAGTACTTC. It specifies CASSLLQVPHEQYF.